What follows are 20 T cell receptor beta chains derived from one specimen sequenced in a study of T cell changes during pregnancy in multiple sclerosis. Repertoires were generated with immunoSEQ multiplex PCR, while TCRdb's copy carries only in-frame clones and drops some. The data hold approximately 32,000 clones, with 90% observed a single time. The specimen comprised peripheral blood, sampled in the third trimester of pregnancy. These TCRs come from a female donor in good health, enrolled as a control in a pregnancy study.

The genes are TRBV28 and TRBJ2-7; 8 positions agree with TRBD1. The CDR3 loop spans 15 amino acids. Trimming at V came to 3 bases and at J to 6 bases, leaving 10 bases not matched to a gene. CDR1 is MDHEN and CDR2 is SYDVKM in the germline V gene. Written as DNA, the CDR3 is TGTGCCAGCAGTTTCTTAAGGACAGGGACGACCGAGCAGTACTTC. Encoded protein: CASSFLRTGTTEQYF.

The genes are TRBV5-1 and TRBJ1-3; a weak D match, TRBD1 (6 bases). CDR3 size: 15 residues. Germline CDR1 and CDR2: SGHRS and YFSETQ. The ends were cut back, 1 base at V and 1 base at J, with 9 bases in the middle. The CDR3 DNA follows: TGCGCCAGCAGCTTGAGGGGGGGATCTGGAAACACCATATATTTT. Translated: CASSLRGGSGNTIYF.

The chain carries TRBV13 and TRBJ1-1; 9 bases are a match to TRBD1. Germline trimming cut 5 bases from V and 4 bases from J; bases unmatched to any gene: 5. The germline V gene encodes CDR1 PRHDT and CDR2 FYEKMQ (reference sequence). The CDR3 sequence is 14 residues long. The CDR3 spells CASSTDRGPTEAFF. The CDR3 bases are TGTGCCAGCAGCACGGACAGGGGACCCACTGAAGCTTTCTTT. The full variable domain, its missing parts supplied by reference TRBV13 and TRBJ1-1, is AAGVIQSPRHLIKEKRETATLKCYPIPRHDTVYWYQQGPGQDPQFLISFYEKMQSDKGSIPDRFSAQQFSDYHSELNMSSLELGDSALYFCASSTDRGPTEAFFGQGTRLTVV.

The chain joins TRBV7-3 to TRBJ1-1; D remains unclear. This CDR3 spans 15 amino acids. From germline, CDR1 is SGHTA and CDR2 FQGTGA. The V end lost 5 bases, the J end lost 2 bases, and 15 bases lay between the germline ends. The CDR3 DNA reads as TGTGCCAGCAGCCGGGATCCCCCGGGAAACACTGAAGCTTTCTTT. Protein sequence: CASSRDPPGNTEAFF.

This sequence joins TRBV21-1 and TRBJ1-2; TRBD1, the table's D call, was not compared with the DNA. TRBV21-1 is an annotated pseudogene. This CDR3 spans 15 amino acids. CDR3 sequence: CASSPLPHRGYGYTF. The CDR3 DNA reads TGTGCCAGCAGCCCCCTGCCCCACAGGGGGTATGGCTACACCTTC.

The chain employs TRBV4-1 and TRBJ2-7; 12 nucleotides align to TRBD2. The CDR3 runs to 15 residues. The germline V gene encodes CDR1 MGHRA and CDR2 YSYEKL. Trimming at V came to 3 bases and at J to 6 bases, leaving 6 bases not matched to a gene. The CDR3 DNA reads as TGCGCCAGCAGCCAGACACTAGCGGGAGGAGGCGAGCAGTACTTC. Translating gives CASSQTLAGGGEQYF.

This clone was seen only once. The chain carries TRBV9 and TRBJ1-2; tentative D call: TRBD1 (5 bases). This CDR3 region has 12 residues. Germline-derived CDR1 and CDR2 are SGDLS and YYNGEE. V lost 7 bases and J lost 3, with 10 bases in between. The CDR3 region has the DNA TGTGCCAGCTCTCGGGGGGACTATGGCTACACCTTC. Encoded protein: CASSRGDYGYTF. Supplemented by reference TRBV9 and TRBJ1-2, the full variable domain reads DSGVTQTPKHLITATGQRVTLRCSPRSGDLSVYWYQQSLDQGLQFLIQYYNGEERAKGNILERFSAQQFPDLHSELNLSSLELGDSALYFCASSRGDYGYTFGSGTRLTVV.

In this sample, this clone turned up once. The chain carries TRBV6-5 and TRBJ2-3; D unclear. The V and J ends lost 1 base and 2 bases respectively, with 4 bases between them. Per germline, CDR1 MNHEY and CDR2 SVGAGI. CDR3 length equals 13 residues. This CDR3 reads CASSYYYTDTQYF. The CDR3 coding sequence is TGTGCCAGCAGTTACTACTACACAGATACGCAGTATTTT.

The chain combines TRBV14 with TRBJ2-3; 10 nucleotides line up with TRBD2. CDR3 length: 16 residues. J gave up 2 bases and V 4 bases, and 6 bases lay outside the gene matches. CDR1 is SGHDN, CDR2 FVKESK, per germline. CDR3: CASSLSSGGVTDTQYF. CDR3 bases: TGTGCCAGCAGCCTCTCCAGCGGGGGGGTCACAGATACGCAGTATTTT.

The J gene is TRBJ1-6, the V gene TRBV27; D unclear. The CDR3 is made up of 15 amino acids. Per the germline V gene, CDR1 is MNHEY and CDR2 is SMNVEV (reference sequence). Trimming took off 5 bases at V and 5 bases at J, with 13 bases between the two ends. This CDR3 reads CASSPRGGNNSPLHF. CDR3 nucleotide sequence: TGTGCCAGCAGTCCCCGAGGAGGAAATAATTCACCCCTCCACTTT.

The chain combines TRBV4-2 with TRBJ1-1, with D perhaps matching TRBD1 (6 bases). The CDR3 contains 15 residues. Germline CDR1 reads LGHNA; CDR2 reads YNFKEQ. V dropped 0 bases and J dropped 3 bases, with 11 bases sitting between them. The CDR3 DNA reads as TGTGCCAGCAGCCAAGATGGCAGGGGCGACACTGAAGCTTTCTTT. Amino acid sequence: CASSQDGRGDTEAFF.

The chain combines TRBV9 with TRBJ2-5; D might be TRBD2 (6 bases). Germline CDR1 is SGDLS and CDR2 is YYNGEE. V shed 0 bases and J shed 7 bases, with 16 bases lying between them. The CDR3 spans 15 residues. This CDR3 is CASSVVPSEEGTQYF. CDR3 DNA: TGTGCCAGCAGCGTAGTTCCGTCTGAGGAGGGGACCCAGTACTTC.

The CDR3 here is CASSEWAGGNQPQHF. As DNA, the CDR3 is TGTGCCAGCAGTGAATGGGCAGGGGGCAATCAGCCCCAGCATTTT. J is TRBJ1-5 and V is TRBV6-1; a possible D gene is TRBD1 (6 bases). CDR3 length: 15 residues. Trimming took off 2 bases at V and 2 bases at J, with 10 bases between the two ends. The germline gives CDR1 MNHNS, CDR2 SASEGT.

This clone was recorded only once. The chain employs TRBV7-2 and TRBJ2-2, with D unresolved. V was trimmed by 2 bases and J by 2 bases, leaving 12 bases between them. The germline V gene encodes CDR1 SGHTA and CDR2 FQGNSA. This CDR3 spans 16 amino acids. The CDR3 sequence is CASSLKHPVNTGELFF. CDR3 in DNA: TGTGCCAGCAGCTTAAAGCACCCGGTTAACACCGGGGAGCTGTTTTTT.

This chain links TRBV11-1 with TRBJ2-3; unclear D gene. The CDR3 is 13 residues long. The V gene's germline CDR1 is SGHAT and CDR2 FQDESV (reference sequence). V dropped 5 bases and J dropped 4 bases, with 10 bases sitting between them. CDR3 bases: TGTGCCAGCAGCCTCTATTTGCCAGATACGCAGTATTTT. This encodes CASSLYLPDTQYF.

CDR3 sequence reads: CASSDPLGQGDTEAFF. The CDR3 DNA sequence: TGTGCCAGCAGCGATCCACTTGGACAGGGTGACACTGAAGCTTTCTTT. The genes are TRBV9 and TRBJ1-1; 8 bases align to TRBD1. CDR1 SGDLS and CDR2 YYNGEE come from the germline V gene. V was pared by 3 bases and J by 3 bases, with 10 bases of the junction left unmatched. This CDR3 has 16 amino acids.

The rearrangement links TRBV5-8 to TRBJ2-1; weak D call: TRBD2 (6 bases). V shed 4 bases and J shed 10 bases, with 15 bases lying between them. The germline V gene encodes CDR1 SGHTS and CDR2 YDEGEE. The CDR3 has 13 amino acids. The CDR3 reads CASSLAYISEQFF. DNA for the CDR3: TGTGCCAGCAGCCTAGCGTATATATCGGAGCAGTTCTTC.

This sequence joins TRBV30 and TRBJ2-3; TRBD1 matches at 10 bases. Germline V gene lookup returns CDR1 GTSNPN and CDR2 SVGIG (reference sequence). The CDR3 is made up of 18 amino acids. V dropped 4 bases and J dropped 4; count of bases not matched to a gene: 17. The DNA of the CDR3 is TGTGCCTGGATAGGGACAGGGGCCACCTTATCTAATCCAGATACGCAGTATTTT. Protein sequence: CAWIGTGATLSNPDTQYF.

V usage is TRBV6-6 and J usage is TRBJ2-7; 7 bases map to TRBD2. V shed 2 bases and J 4 bases; nucleotides not matched to a gene: 5. CDR1 and CDR2 (germline): MNHNY, SVGAGI (reference sequence). The CDR3 is made up of 14 amino acids. The CDR3 DNA reads TGTGCCAGCAGTTACGGCGGGGGAACGTACGAGCAGTACTTC. This sequence encodes CASSYGGGTYEQYF.

CDR3 loop: CASSLGTGSSYNSPLHF. CDR3 in DNA: TGTGCCAGCAGTTTAGGGACAGGGAGCTCCTATAATTCACCCCTCCACTTT. The chain links TRBV27 to TRBJ1-6, with 9 bases lining up with TRBD1. The germline gives CDR1 MNHEY, CDR2 SMNVEV (reference sequence). The ends lost 2 bases at V and 0 bases at J; junction bases unmatched: 2. CDR3 size: 17 residues.